Presented here are 18 T cell receptor beta chains from one specimen sequenced in a study of T cell repertoires in cytomegalovirus infection. MiXCR, applied by TCRdb to the reads, yields one record per CDR3 protein. The repertoire has about 270,000 distinct CDR3 sequences, 20% to 25% of them found once; the top ten carry about 20%. The antigens of these receptors remain unknown. The sample here was cultured PBMCs, taken from culture after CMV antigen stimulation. The receptors come from a human donor in good health (CMV status not recorded). Some clones in this sample may be carry-over from other donors' samples.

The V call is TRBV20-1, the J call TRBJ2-3, with 7 positions matching TRBD2. From germline, CDR1 is DFQATT and CDR2 SNEGSKA (reference sequence). The CDR3 totals 14 residues. V was clipped by 3 bases and J by 4 bases; unmatched bases: 7. CDR3 amino acids: CSASASGDPDTQYF. DNA for the CDR3: TGCAGTGCTAGTGCTAGCGGTGATCCAGATACGCAGTATTTT.

This clonotype was detected only a few times. V gene TRBV11-3 combines with J gene TRBJ2-1, with a tentative D call TRBD2 (6 bases). The germline V gene encodes CDR1 SGHNT and CDR2 YENEEA. V lost 0 bases to trimming and J lost 9 bases, with 18 bases between them. The CDR3 consists of 16 residues. The CDR3 loop is CASSLEEWQGGGEQFF. CDR3 nucleotide sequence: TGTGCCAGCAGCTTAGAAGAATGGCAGGGAGGAGGTGAGCAGTTCTTC.

The V call is TRBV12-3 or TRBV12-4, the J call TRBJ1-3, with D unresolved. This CDR3 is built from 15 residues. The V and J ends lost 3 bases and 0 bases respectively, with 9 bases between them. In DNA form, the CDR3 reads TGTGCCAGCAGTTTCGCAGATCCCTCTGGAAACACCATATATTTT. Protein product: CASSFADPSGNTIYF.

This clonotype was seen at least ten times. The chain employs TRBV12-3 or TRBV12-4 and TRBJ2-2, with no clear D. Trimming took 3 bases from V and 7 from J, leaving 12 bases between them. The CDR3 runs to 14 residues. The CDR3 loop is CASSFRGPNGELFF. CDR3 DNA sequence: TGTGCCAGCAGTTTTCGCGGACCAAACGGGGAGCTGTTTTTT.

The V and J genes are TRBV7-9 and TRBJ2-7; 11 positions agree with TRBD2. V lost 9 bases to trimming and J lost 3 bases; unmatched junction nucleotides: 16. The CDR3 has 17 amino acids. CDR1 is SEHNR and CDR2 is FQNEAQ in the germline V gene (reference sequence). The CDR3 nucleotides are TGTGCCAGGGGGTTGACTAGCGGGAAACGAATGTTCTACGAGCAGTACGTC. Its protein product is CARGLTSGKRMFYEQYV.

The gene calls are TRBV4-3 and TRBJ2-1, with TRBD2 matching 16 bases. The CDR3 has 17 residues. Germline V gene lookup returns CDR1 LGHNA and CDR2 YSLEER. V lost 4 bases to trimming and J lost 8 bases; unmatched junction nucleotides: 8. CDR3 region: CASSLVGLAGGPHEQFF. CDR3 nucleotide sequence: TGCGCCAGCAGCCTAGTGGGACTAGCGGGAGGGCCTCATGAGCAGTTCTTC.

This clonotype has just a few counts. This sequence joins TRBV19 and TRBJ1-6; D not certain. Trimming cost V 6 bases and J 4 bases, with 7 bases left between them. In germline, CDR1 is LNHDA, CDR2 SQIVND (reference sequence). The CDR3 is 13 amino acids. The CDR3 nucleotides are TGTGCCAGTAGGCCGGATTATAATTCACCCCTCCACTTT. The encoded protein is CASRPDYNSPLHF. Based on the CDR3 plus reference TRBV19 and TRBJ1-6, the full variable domain is DGGITQSPKYLFRKEGQNVTLSCEQNLNHDAMYWYRQDPGQGLRLIYYSQIVNDFQKGDIAEGYSVSREKKESFPLTVTSAQKNPTAFYLCASRPDYNSPLHFGNGTRLTVT.

This clonotype came up a few times. The V and J genes are TRBV5-6 and TRBJ1-2, with no clear D. The CDR3 has 16 amino acids. Between the trimmed V and J ends, which lost 0 bases and 0 bases, there was a span of 12 bases. From germline, CDR1 is SGHDT and CDR2 YYEEEE. The CDR3 loop is CASSLDISVSNYGYTF. The CDR3 DNA is TGTGCCAGCAGCTTGGACATTTCGGTATCTAACTATGGCTACACCTTC. Variable domain in full (rest from reference TRBV5-6 and TRBJ1-2): DAGVTQSPTHLIKTRGQQVTLRCSPKSGHDTVSWYQQALGQGPQFIFQYYEEEERQRGNFPDRFSGHQFPNYSSELNVNALLLGDSALYLCASSLDISVSNYGYTFGSGTRLTVV.

The V call is TRBV6-5, the J call TRBJ2-3; D gene unclear. This CDR3 region has 14 residues. Germline CDR1 MNHEY, CDR2 SVGAGI. Trimming removed 2 bases at V and 1 base at J, with 7 bases between. CDR3 sequence: CASSYPGRTDTQYF. As DNA, the CDR3 is TGTGCCAGCAGTTACCCTGGGCGCACAGATACGCAGTATTTT.

This clonotype has just a few counts. This chain links TRBV2 with TRBJ2-2; TRBD1 is a possible D gene (6 bases). Germline-derived CDR1 and CDR2 are SNHLY and FYNNEI. V was cut by 3 bases and J by 6 bases, with 11 bases left in between. The CDR3 is made up of 14 amino acids. The CDR3: CASSDLGAPGELFF. In DNA, the CDR3 is TGTGCCAGCAGTGATTTGGGGGCGCCCGGGGAGCTGTTTTTT. The entire variable domain, with the rest obtained from reference TRBV2 and TRBJ2-2, is as follows: EPEVTQTPSHQVTQMGQEVILRCVPISNHLYFYWYRQILGQKVEFLVSFYNNEISEKSEIFDDQFSVERPDGSNFTLKIRSTKLEDSAMYFCASSDLGAPGELFFGEGSRLTVL.

This clonotype was picked up a small number of times. The J gene is TRBJ2-1, the V gene TRBV19; no clear D. Germline CDR1 and CDR2: LNHDA and SQIVND (reference sequence). This CDR3 contains 15 residues. V was trimmed by 4 bases and J by 10 bases, leaving 20 bases between them. Here the CDR3 reads CASSTLETPIKEQFF. The CDR3 coding sequence is TGTGCCAGTAGTACTTTAGAGACCCCGATCAAGGAGCAGTTCTTC. Using reference TRBV19 and TRBJ2-1 for the parts outside the CDR3, the full variable domain is DGGITQSPKYLFRKEGQNVTLSCEQNLNHDAMYWYRQDPGQGLRLIYYSQIVNDFQKGDIAEGYSVSREKKESFPLTVTSAQKNPTAFYLCASSTLETPIKEQFFGPGTRLTVL.

The chain couples TRBV7-9 to TRBJ2-5; 12 bases agree with TRBD2. This CDR3 comprises 15 residues. The V gene end was trimmed by 5 bases and the J gene end by 5 bases; junction bases not matched to a gene: 6. CDR1 SEHNR and CDR2 FQNEAQ come from the germline V gene (reference sequence). CDR3 DNA sequence: TGTGCCAGCAGCCCAGGACTAGCGGGATGGGAGACCCAGTACTTC. The encoded protein is CASSPGLAGWETQYF.

This clonotype was counted between two and nine times. The J gene is TRBJ1-2, the V gene TRBV29-1, with D possibly matching TRBD1 (6 bases). The CDR3 runs to 12 residues. V was clipped by 7 bases and J by 4 bases, with 13 bases between them. Germline V gene lookup returns CDR1 SQVTM and CDR2 ANQGSEA. CDR3 sequence reads: CSGVDSPYGYTF. CDR3 DNA: TGCAGCGGGGTGGACAGTCCCTATGGCTACACCTTC. Supplemented by reference TRBV29-1 and TRBJ1-2, the full variable domain reads SAVISQKPSRDICQRGTSLTIQCQVDSQVTMMFWYRQQPGQSLTLIATANQGSEATYESGFVIDKFPISRPNLTFSTLTVSNMSPEDSSIYLCSGVDSPYGYTFGSGTRLTVV.

V gene TRBV4-3 combines with J gene TRBJ2-1; D is unresolved. V lost 0 bases and J lost 3, with 3 bases in between. The CDR3 extends over 13 amino acids. Looked up from germline, CDR1 is LGHNA and CDR2 is YSLEER. The CDR3 DNA follows: TGCGCCAGCAGCCAAGAGGTCTACAATGAGCAGTTCTTC. Residues: CASSQEVYNEQFF.

The genes are TRBV4-1 and TRBJ2-6, with 9 bases matching TRBD2. Looked up from germline, CDR1 is MGHRA and CDR2 is YSYEKL. The CDR3 totals 19 residues. Trimming at V came to 2 bases and at J to 4 bases, leaving 12 bases not matched to a gene. CDR3 sequence: CASSQPIGGRAIGANVLTF. The CDR3 region has the DNA TGCGCCAGCAGCCAACCCATAGGCGGGAGGGCGATAGGGGCCAACGTCCTGACTTTC.

The chain uses TRBV29-1 and TRBJ2-1, with 10 positions matching TRBD2. There are 14 residues in the CDR3. J was trimmed by 4 bases and V by 5 bases; bases with no gene match: 5. CDR1 is SQVTM and CDR2 is ANQGSEA in the germline V gene. This chain's CDR3 is CSVPGLAIYNEQFF. CDR3 DNA: TGCAGCGTTCCGGGACTAGCGATTTACAATGAGCAGTTCTTC.

In this sample, this clonotype turned up a few times. The J gene is TRBJ1-1, the V gene TRBV11-2; D gene unclear. Germline CDR1 is SGHAT and CDR2 is FQNNGV. This CDR3 has 13 residues. V lost 5 bases and J lost 1, with 8 bases in between. The CDR3 is CASSTARNTEAFF. In DNA, the CDR3 is TGTGCCAGCAGCACGGCGCGGAACACTGAAGCTTTCTTT.

The chain is built from TRBV12-3 or TRBV12-4 and TRBJ2-2; 7 bases line up with TRBD1. Losses at the gene ends were 6 bases for V and 0 bases for J; bases not matched to a gene: 4. The length of the CDR3 is 15 residues. CDR3 coding DNA: TGTGCCAGCAGCCAGACAGGGACGAACACCGGGGAGCTGTTTTTT. Protein product: CASSQTGTNTGELFF.